The 3 T cell receptor beta chains presented below share a single source sample, sequenced in a study of cytomegalovirus exposure and HLA in healthy donors. 13 Jbeta primers and 60 Vbeta primers were used for the PCR. Data came from immunoSEQ multiplex PCR; TCRdb stores just in-frame clones and leaves some out. The table includes approximately 110,000 clones, 79% detected once. Specimen: PBMCs. These receptors were collected from a woman between 35 and 50 years old in good health and CMV-seronegative.

The chain recombines TRBV7-2 with TRBJ2-1, with unresolved D. V shed 5 bases and J shed 7 bases, with 9 bases lying between them. CDR3 length: 12 amino acids. Looked up from germline, CDR1 is SGHTA and CDR2 is FQGNSA. The CDR3 spells CASSPHMNEQFF. The CDR3 bases are TGTGCCAGCAGCCCACACATGAATGAGCAGTTCTTC. The complete variable domain, with remaining parts taken from reference TRBV7-2 and TRBJ2-1, reads GAGVSQSPSNKVTEKGKDVELRCDPISGHTALYWYRQSLGQGLEFLIYFQGNSAPDKSGLPSDRFSAERTGGSVSTLTIQRTQQEDSAVYLCASSPHMNEQFFGPGTRLTVL.

This clone has only one observation. The chain recombines TRBV28 with TRBJ1-2, with D unresolved. Trimming pared 7 bases from V and 5 bases from J, leaving 14 bases between. Germline values: CDR1 MDHEN, CDR2 SYDVKM. This CDR3 has 13 residues. The CDR3 bases are TGTGCCAGCAACGTCAGGTCCTCTTATGGCTACACCTTC. Its protein is CASNVRSSYGYTF.

V usage is TRBV30 and J usage is TRBJ2-5; 8 nucleotides line up with TRBD2. CDR1 GTSNPN and CDR2 SVGIG come from the germline V gene (reference sequence). The CDR3 consists of 16 residues. V lost 3 bases to trimming and J lost 2 bases; unmatched junction nucleotides: 11. The CDR3: CAWSRGGSGGQETQYF. The CDR3 DNA reads as TGTGCCTGGAGCCGCGGGGGGTCCGGGGGGCAAGAGACCCAGTACTTC. The full variable domain, its missing parts supplied by reference TRBV30 and TRBJ2-5, is SQTIHQWPATLVQPVGSPLSLECTVEGTSNPNLYWYRQAAGRGLQLLFYSVGIGQISSEVPQNLSASRPQDRQFILSSKKLLLSDSGFYLCAWSRGGSGGQETQYFGPGTRLLVL.